This TCR beta chain was sequenced during a study of CD8+ T cells in alopecia areata. On the study more broadly: The study gave treated patients oral tofacitinib at 5 to 10 mg twice daily. The duration of tofacitinib was 6 to 18 months, with 6 months off drug afterward.

It was cDNA, reverse transcribed from extracted RNA, that served as the sequencing template. Sequencing used immunoSEQ multiplex PCR; TCRdb keeps in-frame clones, though not all of them. Of some 110,000 clones listed, 35% to 40% are singletons. The ends were cut back, 5 bases at V and 3 bases at J, with 17 bases in the middle. CDR1 and CDR2 from the germline V gene are LGHNA and YSLEER. The CDR3 is made up of 17 amino acids. The study team obtained lesional scalp punch biopsies and peripheral blood from alopecia areata patients. PBMCs provided sorted CD4+ and CD8+ T cells. This receptor was obtained from a human donor with alopecia areata. The chain joins TRBV4-3 to TRBJ2-6; D is perhaps TRBD1 (6 bases). The sample comprised CD4+ T cells sorted from blood. Here the CDR3 reads CASSLRVGAYGANVLTF. CDR3 bases: TGCGCCAGCAGCTTAAGGGTGGGGGCGTATGGGGCCAACGTCCTGACTTTC.